A selection of T cell receptor beta chains follows, all from one sample in a study of T-cell reconstitution after alpha-beta-depleted transplantation in children. TCRdb redid the calling of the PCR reads with MiXCR, one entry per CDR3 protein. The profile shows some 200,000 distinct CDR3 sequences, roughly 6.6% of them singletons. The starting material was PBMCs, obtained before TCRalphabeta/CD19-depleted stem cell transplant. The source of these receptors is a boy aged 2 to 10 with acute lymphoblastic leukemia, due to receive a stem cell transplant. Each CDR3 is given with its conserved first and last residue. D genes are given only for firm matches. For some rows the clone size is stated as once, few or many, or as a class when expanded; others skip it.

D gene: TRBD2; J gene: TRBJ2-5; clone size: few; V gene: TRBV3-1; CDR3 DNA: TGTGCCAGCAGCCAAGGGAGGGGTAGCGGGGCACAAGAGACCCAGTACTTC; CDR3 protein: CASSQGRGSGAQETQYF
D gene: -; J gene: TRBJ2-7; clone size: many; V gene: TRBV7-2; CDR3 DNA: TGTGCCAGCAGCCCCACGGGCGTGAGCTCCTACGAGCAGTACTTC; CDR3 protein: CASSPTGVSSYEQYF
D gene: -; J gene: TRBJ2-7; clone size: many; V gene: TRBV2; CDR3 DNA: TGTGCCAGCACCGAAGTGCCCCAGGCGTTGGCGGGGGACACCTACGAGCAGTACTTC; CDR3 protein: CASTEVPQALAGDTYEQYF
D gene: -; J gene: TRBJ2-3; clone size: many; V gene: TRBV20-1; CDR3 DNA: TGCAGTGCTAGAGATTGGGTTGGGACAGATACGCAGTATTTT; CDR3 protein: CSARDWVGTDTQYF
D gene: TRBD1; J gene: TRBJ2-2; clone size: many; V gene: TRBV28; CDR3 DNA: TGTGCCTGGACTGACAGGGTTGGCGGGGAGCTGTTTTTT; CDR3 protein: CAWTDRVGGELFF
D gene: TRBD1; J gene: TRBJ2-7; clone size: -; V gene: TRBV7-2; CDR3 DNA: TGTGCCAGCAGCTTAGTGGGGACAGGCTGGGGTCCCTACGAGCAGTACTTC; CDR3 protein: CASSLVGTGWGPYEQYF
D gene: -; J gene: TRBJ2-3; clone size: -; V gene: TRBV5-1; CDR3 DNA: TGCGCCAGCAGCTCGGGAGACAGGGACCTCACAGATACGCAGTATTTT; CDR3 protein: CASSSGDRDLTDTQYF
D gene: -; J gene: TRBJ2-3; clone size: -; V gene: TRBV4-3; CDR3 DNA: TGCGCCAGCAGCCAAGATCTGCCCAGCGGTAGCACAGATACGCAGTATTTT; CDR3 protein: CASSQDLPSGSTDTQYF
D gene: TRBD1; J gene: TRBJ2-7; clone size: -; V gene: TRBV3-1; CDR3 DNA: TGTGCCTGCACCCAAGGACCTTCCCGGACAGGGGTATACGAGCAGTACTTC; CDR3 protein: CACTQGPSRTGVYEQYF
D gene: -; J gene: TRBJ2-3; clone size: many; V gene: TRBV20-1; CDR3 DNA: TGCAGTGCTGAATTGGGCACCACAGATACGCAGTATTTT; CDR3 protein: CSAELGTTDTQYF
D gene: TRBD1; J gene: TRBJ1-2; clone size: few; V gene: TRBV3-1; CDR3 DNA: TGTGCCAGCAGCCAAGATCTGGCAGGGGGCGGCTACACCTTC; CDR3 protein: CASSQDLAGGGYTF
D gene: -; J gene: TRBJ1-1; clone size: -; V gene: TRBV28; CDR3 DNA: TGTGCCAGCAATACAGGGAACACTGAAGCTTTCTTT; CDR3 protein: CASNTGNTEAFF
D gene: -; J gene: TRBJ2-2; clone size: many; V gene: TRBV7-9; CDR3 DNA: TGTGCCAGCAGCCTACTAGTTGCGGACACCGGGGAGCTGTTTTTT; CDR3 protein: CASSLLVADTGELFF
D gene: -; J gene: TRBJ2-5; clone size: many; V gene: TRBV4-3; CDR3 DNA: TGCGCCAGCAGCCCTATACAGGGTAGAGGGACCCAGTACTTC; CDR3 protein: CASSPIQGRGTQYF
D gene: TRBD2; J gene: TRBJ2-3; clone size: many; V gene: TRBV20-1; CDR3 DNA: TGCAGTGCTCTCCGACTAGCGGGGCCTCAAGATACGCAGTATTTT; CDR3 protein: CSALRLAGPQDTQYF
D gene: -; J gene: TRBJ1-1; clone size: many; V gene: TRBV20-1; CDR3 DNA: TGCAGTGCTAGAGAAAGTCGGCGAAGGGTAAGGAACACTGAAGCTTTCTTT; CDR3 protein: CSARESRRRVRNTEAFF
D gene: TRBD1; J gene: TRBJ2-3; clone size: -; V gene: TRBV5-5; CDR3 DNA: TGTGCCAGCAGCTTGGGGATCCGTACAGGGGGTCCCACAGATACGCAGTATTTT; CDR3 protein: CASSLGIRTGGPTDTQYF
D gene: -; J gene: TRBJ1-1; clone size: many; V gene: TRBV5-1; CDR3 DNA: TGCGCCAGCAGCTCCCAGCGAACAGGGCTGAACACTGAAGCTTTCTTT; CDR3 protein: CASSSQRTGLNTEAFF
D gene: TRBD1; J gene: TRBJ2-3; clone size: -; V gene: TRBV7-8; CDR3 DNA: TGTGCCAGCAGTCTTCAGGACAGGGGCACAGATACGCAGTATTTT; CDR3 protein: CASSLQDRGTDTQYF
D gene: -; J gene: TRBJ2-2; clone size: -; V gene: TRBV15; CDR3 DNA: TGTGCCACCAGCCTCGACGAGAACACCGGGGAGCTGTTTTTT; CDR3 protein: CATSLDENTGELFF
D gene: TRBD2; J gene: TRBJ2-7; clone size: many; V gene: TRBV7-2; CDR3 DNA: TGTGCCAGCAGCTTAGCCCGGACGGATGGACTAGCGGGAGGTTACGAGCAGTACTTC; CDR3 protein: CASSLARTDGLAGGYEQYF
D gene: -; J gene: TRBJ1-2; clone size: -; V gene: TRBV29-1; CDR3 DNA: TGCAGCGTTGAACGGGGGAACTATGGCTACACCTTC; CDR3 protein: CSVERGNYGYTF
D gene: TRBD1; J gene: TRBJ1-2; clone size: -; V gene: TRBV29-1; CDR3 DNA: TGCAGCGTGGGAGGACAGGGCTATCAGTATGGCTACACCTTC; CDR3 protein: CSVGGQGYQYGYTF